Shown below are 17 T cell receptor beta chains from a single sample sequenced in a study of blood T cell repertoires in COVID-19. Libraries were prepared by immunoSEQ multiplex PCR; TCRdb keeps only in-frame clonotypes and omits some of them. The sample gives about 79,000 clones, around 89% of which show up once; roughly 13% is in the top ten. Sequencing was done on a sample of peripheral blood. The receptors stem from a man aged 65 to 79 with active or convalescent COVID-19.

The chain's CDR3 is CASSIGRTGNEQYF. In DNA form, the CDR3 reads TGTGCCAGTAGTATTGGGAGGACAGGGAACGAGCAGTACTTC. The rearrangement joins TRBV19 to TRBJ2-7, with 8 bases that match TRBD1. V was clipped by 3 bases and J by 5 bases; unmatched bases: 6. This CDR3 spans 14 amino acids. Germline CDR1 and CDR2: LNHDA and SQIVND (reference sequence).

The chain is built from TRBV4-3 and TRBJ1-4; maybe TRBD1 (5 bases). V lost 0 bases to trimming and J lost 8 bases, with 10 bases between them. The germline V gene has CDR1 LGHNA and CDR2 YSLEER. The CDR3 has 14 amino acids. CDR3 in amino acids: CASSQDRGGEKLFF. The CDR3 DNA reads TGCGCCAGCAGCCAAGATCGCGGGGGGGAAAAACTGTTTTTT.

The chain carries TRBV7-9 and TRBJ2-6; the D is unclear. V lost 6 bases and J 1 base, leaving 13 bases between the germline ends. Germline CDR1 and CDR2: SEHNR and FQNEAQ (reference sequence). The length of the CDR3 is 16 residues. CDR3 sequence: CASRTHSVSGANVLTF. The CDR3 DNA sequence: TGTGCCAGCAGAACCCATTCGGTATCTGGGGCCAACGTCCTGACTTTC.

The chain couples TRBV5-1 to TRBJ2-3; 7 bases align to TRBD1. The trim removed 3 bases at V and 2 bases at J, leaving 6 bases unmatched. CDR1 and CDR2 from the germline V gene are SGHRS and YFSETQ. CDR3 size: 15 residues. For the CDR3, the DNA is TGCGCCAGCAGCTCACAGGGGCCAAACACAGATACGCAGTATTTT. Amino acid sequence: CASSSQGPNTDTQYF.

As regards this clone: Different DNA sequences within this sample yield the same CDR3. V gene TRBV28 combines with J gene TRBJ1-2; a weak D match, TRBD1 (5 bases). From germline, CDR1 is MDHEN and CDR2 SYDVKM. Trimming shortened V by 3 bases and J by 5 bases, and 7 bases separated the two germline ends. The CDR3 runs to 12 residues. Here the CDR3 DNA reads TGTGCCAGCAGTTTCCAGGGTTATGGCTACACCTTC. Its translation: CASSFQGYGYTF.

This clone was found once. As DNA, the CDR3 is TGTGCCAGCAGCTTTCAGGGGCGAGGGGCGCGGGCTAATGAAAAACTGTTTTTT. Protein sequence: CASSFQGRGARANEKLFF. This chain links TRBV5-6 with TRBJ1-4, with TRBD1 as a possible D gene (6 bases). Germline V gene sequence: CDR1 SGHDT, CDR2 YYEEEE. Trimming stripped 2 bases from V and 3 bases from J, with 20 bases between. The CDR3 covers 18 residues.

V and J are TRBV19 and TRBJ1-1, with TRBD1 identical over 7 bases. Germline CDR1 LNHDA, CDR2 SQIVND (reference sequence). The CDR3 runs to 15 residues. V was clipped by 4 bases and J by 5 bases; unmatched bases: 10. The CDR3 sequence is CASSRSTRGITEAFF. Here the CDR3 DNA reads TGTGCCAGTAGTAGATCGACCAGGGGGATAACTGAAGCTTTCTTT.

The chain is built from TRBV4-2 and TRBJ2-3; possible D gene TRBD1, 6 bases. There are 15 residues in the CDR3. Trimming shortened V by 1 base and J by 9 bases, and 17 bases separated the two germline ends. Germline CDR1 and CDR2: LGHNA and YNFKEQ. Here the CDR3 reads CASSQGVDNTGTQYF. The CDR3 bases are TGTGCCAGCAGCCAAGGGGTGGACAACACAGGGACGCAGTATTTT.

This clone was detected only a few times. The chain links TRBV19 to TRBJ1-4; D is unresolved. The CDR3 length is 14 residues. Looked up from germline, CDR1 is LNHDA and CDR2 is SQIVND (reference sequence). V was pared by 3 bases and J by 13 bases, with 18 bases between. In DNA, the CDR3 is TGTGCCAGTAGTATGGACGGGAACCCTCCCCGACTGTTTTTT. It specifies CASSMDGNPPRLFF.

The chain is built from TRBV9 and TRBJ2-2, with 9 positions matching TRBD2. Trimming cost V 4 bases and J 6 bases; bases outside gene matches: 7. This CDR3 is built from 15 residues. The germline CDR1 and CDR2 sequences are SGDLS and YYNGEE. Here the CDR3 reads CASSRGGRAPGELFF. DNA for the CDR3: TGTGCCAGCAGCAGGGGCGGGAGGGCCCCCGGGGAGCTGTTTTTT. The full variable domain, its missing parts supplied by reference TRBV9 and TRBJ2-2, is DSGVTQTPKHLITATGQRVTLRCSPRSGDLSVYWYQQSLDQGLQFLIQYYNGEERAKGNILERFSAQQFPDLHSELNLSSLELGDSALYFCASSRGGRAPGELFFGEGSRLTVL.

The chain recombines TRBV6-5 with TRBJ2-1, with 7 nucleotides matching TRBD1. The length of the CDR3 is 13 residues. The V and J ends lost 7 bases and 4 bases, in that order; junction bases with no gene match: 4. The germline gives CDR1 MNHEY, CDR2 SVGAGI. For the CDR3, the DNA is TGTGCCAGCATTAGGACAGGTTACAATGAGCAGTTCTTC. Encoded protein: CASIRTGYNEQFF.

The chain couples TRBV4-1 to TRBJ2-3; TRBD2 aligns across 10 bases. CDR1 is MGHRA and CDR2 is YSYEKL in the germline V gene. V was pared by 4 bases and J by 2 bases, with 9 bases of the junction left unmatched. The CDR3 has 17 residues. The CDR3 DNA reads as TGCGCCAGCAGCCCTAATCAGAGCGGGAGGGCCACAGATACGCAGTATTTT. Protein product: CASSPNQSGRATDTQYF.

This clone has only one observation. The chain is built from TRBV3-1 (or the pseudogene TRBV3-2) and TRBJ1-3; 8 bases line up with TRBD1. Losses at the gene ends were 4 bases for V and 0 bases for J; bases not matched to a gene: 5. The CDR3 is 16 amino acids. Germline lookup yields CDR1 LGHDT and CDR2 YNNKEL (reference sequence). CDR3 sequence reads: CASSRWTGTSGNTIYF. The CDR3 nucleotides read TGTGCCAGCAGCCGTTGGACAGGGACCTCTGGAAACACCATATATTTT.

The CDR3 DNA is TGTGCCAGCAGGGGGACAGGTAGGGACACTGAAGCTTTCTTT. Its translation: CASRGTGRDTEAFF. The chain uses TRBV2 and TRBJ1-1, with TRBD1 identical over 8 bases. V shed 6 bases and J 3 bases; nucleotides not matched to a gene: 6. CDR1 is SNHLY, CDR2 FYNNEI, per germline. This CDR3 is built from 14 residues.

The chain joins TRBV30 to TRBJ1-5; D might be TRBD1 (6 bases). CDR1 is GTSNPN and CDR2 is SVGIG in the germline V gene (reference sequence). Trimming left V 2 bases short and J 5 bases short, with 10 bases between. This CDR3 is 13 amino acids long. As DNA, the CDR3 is TGTGCCTGGAGTCGAGAGGGGGATCAGCCCCAGCATTTT. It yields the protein CAWSREGDQPQHF. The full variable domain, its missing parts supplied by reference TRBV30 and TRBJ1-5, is SQTIHQWPATLVQPVGSPLSLECTVEGTSNPNLYWYRQAAGRGLQLLFYSVGIGQISSEVPQNLSASRPQDRQFILSSKKLLLSDSGFYLCAWSREGDQPQHFGDGTRLSIL.

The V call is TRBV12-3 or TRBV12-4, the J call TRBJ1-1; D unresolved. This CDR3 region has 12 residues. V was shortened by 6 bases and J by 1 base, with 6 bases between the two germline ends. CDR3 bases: TGTGCCAGCAGACGCGGGAACACTGAAGCTTTCTTT. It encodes CASRRGNTEAFF.

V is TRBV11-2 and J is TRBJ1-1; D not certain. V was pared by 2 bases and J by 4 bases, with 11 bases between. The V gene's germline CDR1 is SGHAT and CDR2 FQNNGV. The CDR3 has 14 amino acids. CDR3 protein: CASSLTNSGTEAFF. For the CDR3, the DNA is TGTGCCAGCAGCTTAACCAACAGTGGCACTGAAGCTTTCTTT. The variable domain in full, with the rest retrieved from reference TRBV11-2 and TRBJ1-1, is EAGVAQSPRYKIIEKRQSVAFWCNPISGHATLYWYQQILGQGPKLLIQFQNNGVVDDSQLPKDRFSAERLKGVDSTLKIQPAKLEDSAVYLCASSLTNSGTEAFFGQGTRLTVV.